Following are 29 T cell receptor beta chains from one sample sequenced in a study of human T cells and chemical hapten exposure. TCRdb redid the calling of the RACE reads with MiXCR, one entry per CDR3 protein. The repertoire has about 47,000 distinct CDR3 sequences, about 4.1% of them found once; the top ten carry 5.8%. The time point denotes: healthy volunteer bleed at 2 weeks. From whole blood left unfractionated, total RNA was extracted. Sequenced material: whole blood. Receptors were obtained from a human donor in good health. Some clones in this sample may be carry-over from other donors' samples.

This clonotype was detected ten times or more. The V gene is TRBV7-3, the J gene TRBJ2-5, with D possibly TRBD2 on 5 matching bases. The CDR3 has 15 residues. V was clipped by 5 bases and J by 5 bases, with 18 bases between them. The germline gives CDR1 SGHTA, CDR2 FQGTGA. The CDR3 region has the DNA TGTGCCAGCAGCCCGATGGCTAGCTGGCGCGAGACCCAGTACTTC. This codes for CASSPMASWRETQYF.

The rearrangement links TRBV2 to TRBJ2-2; 9 positions agree with TRBD1. The germline CDR1 and CDR2 sequences are SNHLY and FYNNEI. J lost 3 bases, V lost 5 bases, and 4 bases had no gene match. This CDR3 contains 15 residues. The CDR3 DNA reads as TGTGCCAGCAGTCCAAGGACAGGGGACACCGGGGAGCTGTTTTTT. Translated: CASSPRTGDTGELFF.

There are many counts of this clonotype. The chain links TRBV5-6 to TRBJ1-1; D call uncertain. The CDR3 has 12 amino acids. Germline V gene sequence: CDR1 SGHDT, CDR2 YYEEEE. Trimming cost V 4 bases and J 4 bases, with 8 bases left between them. Here the CDR3 reads CASSVGPTEAFF. The DNA for the CDR3 is TGTGCCAGCAGCGTGGGCCCCACTGAAGCTTTCTTT.

There are a few counts of this clonotype. For the CDR3, the DNA is TGTGCCAGCAGCCGTACTAGCGGGCCCTCCTACGAGCAGTACTTC. Its protein is CASSRTSGPSYEQYF. The rearrangement links TRBV3-1 to TRBJ2-7, with 9 bases matching TRBD2. Per germline, CDR1 LGHDT and CDR2 YNNKEL (reference sequence). This CDR3 region has 15 residues. The trim removed 4 bases at V and 0 bases at J, leaving 4 bases unmatched.

This clonotype was recorded many times. The J gene is TRBJ1-1, the V gene TRBV3-1, with D unclear. The V end lost 4 bases, the J end lost 1 base, and 10 bases lay between the germline ends. The CDR3 has 14 amino acids. CDR1 is LGHDT and CDR2 is YNNKEL in the germline V gene (reference sequence). For the CDR3, the DNA is TGTGCCAGCAGCCGGACGGGAGAGAACACTGAAGCTTTCTTT. It translates to CASSRTGENTEAFF. The entire variable domain, with the rest obtained from reference TRBV3-1 and TRBJ1-1, is as follows: DTAVSQTPKYLVTQMGNDKSIKCEQNLGHDTMYWYKQDSKKFLKIMFSYNNKELIINETVPNRFSPKSPDKAHLNLHINSLELGDSAVYFCASSRTGENTEAFFGQGTRLTVV.

The V gene is TRBV27, the J gene TRBJ2-6, with TRBD1 matching 8 bases. This CDR3 contains 17 residues. The trim removed 5 bases at V and 2 bases at J, leaving 8 bases unmatched. Germline V CDR1 and CDR2: MNHEY, SMNVEV (reference sequence). The DNA for the CDR3 is TGTGCCAGCAGTCTGCGGACAGGGCGGACTGGGGCCAACGTCCTGACTTTC. Amino acid sequence: CASSLRTGRTGANVLTF.

This chain uses TRBV21-1 with TRBJ2-5; the table assigns TRBD1, which was not confirmed against the DNA. TRBV21-1 is a recognized pseudogene. The CDR3 consists of 15 residues. The CDR3 protein is CASSPLGQHRKTQYF. The CDR3 DNA follows: TGTGCCAGCAGCCCCCTGGGACAGCATAGGAAGACCCAGTACTTC.

This clonotype occurred many times. The rearrangement uses TRBV14 and TRBJ1-5; TRBD1 is a possible D gene (5 bases). This CDR3 is built from 13 residues. Germline V gene data show CDR1 as SGHDN and CDR2 as FVKESK. V shed 6 bases and J shed 6 bases, with 12 bases lying between them. CDR3 bases: TGTGCCAGCAGTCGTTTCGGGGGTCAGCCCCAGCATTTT. This translates into CASSRFGGQPQHF.

This clonotype appeared many times. The rearrangement uses TRBV6-2 or TRBV6-3 and TRBJ1-1; 7 bases match TRBD1. The CDR3 extends over 15 amino acids. Trimming at V came to 6 bases and at J to 0 bases, leaving 7 bases not matched to a gene. Germline loops: CDR1 MNHEY, CDR2 SVGEGT. The CDR3 DNA follows: TGTGCCAGCAGCAGGGACAGCTATTTGAACACTGAAGCTTTCTTT. This sequence encodes CASSRDSYLNTEAFF.

This clonotype was detected many times. The gene calls are TRBV7-3 and TRBJ2-3, with TRBD2 matching 9 bases. The V segment lost 1 base and the J segment 1 base; nucleotides outside the gene matches: 6. Germline CDR1 SGHTA, CDR2 FQGTGA. The CDR3 length is 17 residues. For the CDR3, the DNA is TGTGCCAGCAGCTTAATTACGGCGGGAGGGGGCACAGATACGCAGTATTTT. Residues: CASSLITAGGGTDTQYF.

Ten or more counts support this clonotype. The genes are TRBV11-2 and TRBJ1-4; D possibly corresponds to TRBD1 (5 bases). The length of the CDR3 is 15 residues. The ends were cut back, 6 bases at V and 5 bases at J, with 16 bases in the middle. The germline CDR1 and CDR2 sequences are SGHAT and FQNNGV. As DNA, the CDR3 is TGTGCCAGCAGAGTCCCGGGACGGCGAAATGAAAAACTGTTTTTT. As protein: CASRVPGRRNEKLFF.

This clonotype was seen ten or more times. V and J are TRBV2 and TRBJ1-3, with unresolved D. CDR1 and CDR2 (germline): SNHLY, FYNNEI. CDR3 length equals 15 residues. With 4 bases removed from V and 0 bases from J, the gap between germline ends came to 10 bases. CDR3 in amino acids: CASSAGRPSGNTIYF. CDR3 in DNA: TGTGCCAGCAGTGCCGGCAGGCCCTCTGGAAACACCATATATTTT.

The chain links TRBV2 to TRBJ1-6, with TRBD1 as a possible D gene (6 bases). Germline lookup yields CDR1 SNHLY and CDR2 FYNNEI. The ends were cut back, 3 bases at V and 7 bases at J, with 7 bases in the middle. The CDR3 has 13 residues. The DNA for the CDR3 is TGTGCCAGCAGTGACAGGGGAAATTCACCCCTCCACTTT. This translates into CASSDRGNSPLHF.

This clonotype occurred many times. This chain links TRBV12-3 or TRBV12-4 with TRBJ2-2, with D hard to call. Trimming shortened V by 6 bases and J by 6 bases, and 5 bases separated the two germline ends. This CDR3 spans 11 amino acids. CDR3 nucleotides: TGTGCCAGCAGCCCTTCCGGGGAGCTGTTTTTT. This codes for CASSPSGELFF.

The rearrangement links TRBV4-1 to TRBJ1-5, with D perhaps matching TRBD1 (6 bases). The germline V and J ends were trimmed by 0 bases and 9 bases, with 18 bases remaining between them. Germline loops: CDR1 MGHRA, CDR2 YSYEKL. This CDR3 is 16 amino acids long. CDR3 amino acids: CASSQDPAGVVRPQHF. CDR3 DNA: TGCGCCAGCAGCCAAGATCCGGCAGGGGTGGTGCGGCCCCAGCATTTT.

In its sample, this clonotype was seen many times. V gene TRBV24-1 combines with J gene TRBJ2-2, with 10 bases identical to TRBD2. This CDR3 is built from 14 residues. J lost 2 bases, V lost 12 bases, and 5 bases had no gene match. Germline CDR1 is KGHDR and CDR2 is SFDVKD. The CDR3 protein is CAAASGRNTGELFF. The CDR3 region has the DNA TGTGCCGCCGCTAGCGGGAGAAACACCGGGGAGCTGTTTTTT.

Ten or more counts support this clonotype. The J gene is TRBJ2-7, the V gene TRBV9; D remains unclear. The V gene's germline CDR1 is SGDLS and CDR2 YYNGEE. This CDR3 has 14 residues. V gave up 3 bases and J gave up 0 bases, with 10 bases separating them. In DNA form, the CDR3 reads TGTGCCAGCAGCGCGGCACTCCTCTCCTACGAGCAGTACTTC. Protein product: CASSAALLSYEQYF. The complete variable domain, with remaining parts taken from reference TRBV9 and TRBJ2-7, reads DSGVTQTPKHLITATGQRVTLRCSPRSGDLSVYWYQQSLDQGLQFLIQYYNGEERAKGNILERFSAQQFPDLHSELNLSSLELGDSALYFCASSAALLSYEQYFGPGTRLTVT.

This clonotype was picked up a small number of times. The chain links TRBV5-1 to TRBJ2-1; D not resolved. V was pared by 0 bases and J by 4 bases, with 8 bases between. The CDR3 consists of 14 residues. Per germline, CDR1 SGHRS and CDR2 YFSETQ. The CDR3 sequence is CASSLVLPYNEQFF. CDR3 in DNA: TGCGCCAGCAGCTTGGTACTCCCTTACAATGAGCAGTTCTTC. Based on the CDR3 plus reference TRBV5-1 and TRBJ2-1, the full variable domain is KAGVTQTPRYLIKTRGQQVTLSCSPISGHRSVSWYQQTPGQGLQFLFEYFSETQRNKGNFPGRFSGRQFSNSRSEMNVSTLELGDSALYLCASSLVLPYNEQFFGPGTRLTVL.

V is TRBV5-1 and J is TRBJ2-1; 10 bases line up with TRBD2. V was clipped by 0 bases and J by 8 bases; unmatched bases: 8. Germline CDR1 and CDR2: SGHRS and YFSETQ. This CDR3 has 16 amino acids. CDR3 in amino acids: CASSLVPPLAGDEQFF. The CDR3 DNA reads TGCGCCAGCAGCTTGGTGCCCCCGCTAGCGGGAGATGAGCAGTTCTTC.

This clonotype was detected only a few times. This rearrangement joins TRBV5-6 to TRBJ1-5; no clear D gene. The germline CDR1 and CDR2 sequences are SGHDT and YYEEEE. The CDR3 has 14 amino acids. V shed 0 bases and J shed 2 bases, with 6 bases lying between them. This CDR3 reads CASSLGVGNQPQHF. In DNA form, the CDR3 reads TGTGCCAGCAGCTTGGGGGTTGGCAATCAGCCCCAGCATTTT.

This clonotype has just a few counts. Sequence at one end of the junction differs from germline and may be a read error. The genes are TRBV18 and TRBJ1-3; TRBD1 is a possible D gene (5 bases). The germline V gene encodes CDR1 KGHSH and CDR2 LQKENI. This CDR3 has 15 residues. CDR3 bases: TGTGCCAGCTCAACACCCTCACAGGCGGGAAACACCATATATTTT. Translation gives CASSTPSQAGNTIYF.

This clonotype was detected many times. This rearrangement joins TRBV14 to TRBJ1-1; the match to TRBD1 covers 7 bases. This CDR3 has 16 residues. The germline gives CDR1 SGHDN, CDR2 FVKESK. Trimming removed 4 bases from V and 5 bases from J; junction bases left unmatched: 13. The CDR3 DNA is TGTGCCAGCAGCCCGACGAGGGGGCATTTGAGGACTGAAGCTTTCTTT. This encodes CASSPTRGHLRTEAFF.

Many counts were recorded for this clonotype. V gene TRBV7-2 combines with J gene TRBJ2-1, with 12 bases that match TRBD2. Trimming removed 6 bases from V and 5 bases from J; junction bases left unmatched: 8. The CDR3 is 16 amino acids. The germline gives CDR1 SGHTA, CDR2 FQGNSA. As DNA, the CDR3 is TGTGCCAGCAGTGACCGGACTAGCGGGACCCACAATGAGCAGTTCTTC. Its protein product is CASSDRTSGTHNEQFF.

The chain carries TRBV7-2 and TRBJ2-1; 13 positions match TRBD2. Trimming took 5 bases from V and 9 from J; bases not matched to a gene: 13. CDR1 and CDR2 (germline): SGHTA, FQGNSA. CDR3 length: 17 residues. The CDR3 spells CASSPQDTSGRGGEQFF. CDR3 bases: TGTGCCAGCAGCCCACAAGATACTAGCGGGAGGGGTGGTGAGCAGTTCTTC.

This clonotype was observed at least ten times. The rearrangement uses TRBV12-3 or TRBV12-4 and TRBJ2-1; D gene uncertain. V shed 4 bases and J shed 2 bases, with 12 bases lying between them. CDR3 size: 15 residues. The CDR3 protein is CASSSRFLPYNEQFF. For the CDR3, the DNA is TGTGCCAGCAGTTCTAGATTCCTCCCCTACAATGAGCAGTTCTTC.

This clonotype was seen repeatedly, ten times or more. V is TRBV5-6 and J is TRBJ1-3; D gene ambiguous. CDR1 and CDR2 from the germline V gene are SGHDT and YYEEEE. The CDR3 consists of 14 residues. Trimming pared 0 bases from V and 0 bases from J, leaving 4 bases between. The CDR3 is CASSLGASGNTIYF. The CDR3 region has the DNA TGTGCCAGCAGCTTGGGCGCCTCTGGAAACACCATATATTTT.

In this sample, this clonotype turned up a few times. The genes are TRBV20-1 and TRBJ2-1, with TRBD2 identical over 12 bases. V shed 6 bases, J shed 4 bases, and the junction held 4 bases outside the gene matches. Germline loops: CDR1 DFQATT, CDR2 SNEGSKA (reference sequence). The CDR3 contains 14 residues. The CDR3 reads CSALAGGPYNEQFF. The CDR3 DNA is TGCAGTGCCCTAGCGGGAGGGCCTTACAATGAGCAGTTCTTC.

This clonotype was seen more than once but under ten times. CDR3: CSVAQDTQYF. The CDR3 region has the DNA TGCAGCGTTGCCCAGGATACGCAGTATTTT. The genes are TRBV29-1 and TRBJ2-3; D is uncertain. V was clipped by 4 bases and J by 6 bases, with 5 bases between them. Germline V CDR1 and CDR2: SQVTM, ANQGSEA. The CDR3 runs to 10 residues.

This clonotype occurred a few times. The chain uses TRBV12-3 or TRBV12-4 and TRBJ1-2; 7 bases fit TRBD1. With 2 bases clipped from V and 6 bases from J, the junction kept 9 bases outside the gene matches. This CDR3 is built from 15 residues. CDR3 protein: CASSLRDRSPHGYTF. CDR3 bases: TGTGCCAGCAGTTTACGGGACAGAAGTCCGCATGGCTACACCTTC.